What follows are 23 T cell receptor beta chains derived from one specimen sequenced in a study of T-cell reconstitution after alpha-beta-depleted transplantation in children. During its preparation, the TCRbeta library received unique molecular identifiers. TCRdb fed the PCR reads into MiXCR, producing one record per CDR3 protein. This table holds about 600,000 distinct CDR3 sequences, 23% found once. Source: PBMCs, mostly from graft donor cells, taken 360 days after TCRalphabeta/CD19-depleted stem cell transplant. These receptors were taken from a boy younger than two who had a stem cell transplant for acute myeloid leukemia, so the T cells may come from the graft donor.

The chain uses TRBV12-3 or TRBV12-4 and TRBJ2-2; D remains unclear. The CDR3 length is 15 residues. Trimming pared 6 bases from V and 6 bases from J, leaving 17 bases between. The CDR3 here is CASSRWGSLAGELFF. DNA of the CDR3: TGTGCCAGCAGCCGTTGGGGTAGTCTCGCCGGGGAGCTGTTTTTT.

The V call is TRBV7-6, the J call TRBJ2-1; 7 bases match TRBD2. The CDR3 is 18 residues long. With 4 bases clipped from V and 2 bases from J, the junction kept 14 bases outside the gene matches. The germline V gene encodes CDR1 SGHVS and CDR2 FNYEAQ. CDR3 residues: CASSSARRRGTAYNEQFF. CDR3 nucleotides: TGTGCCAGCAGCTCTGCACGGCGGCGGGGGACGGCCTACAATGAGCAGTTCTTC. The variable domain in full, with the rest retrieved from reference TRBV7-6 and TRBJ2-1, is GAGVSQSPRYKVTKRGQDVALRCDPISGHVSLYWYRQALGQGPEFLTYFNYEAQQDKSGLPNDRFSAERPEGSISTLTIQRTEQRDSAMYRCASSSARRRGTAYNEQFFGPGTRLTVL.

In its sample, this clonotype was seen many times. The V and J genes are TRBV12-3 or TRBV12-4 and TRBJ2-7; 8 bases agree with TRBD1. V was clipped by 4 bases and J by 5 bases; unmatched bases: 10. The CDR3 runs 15 residues. The CDR3 region is CASSSPGQGADEQYF. The CDR3 DNA sequence: TGTGCCAGCAGTTCCCCGGGCCAGGGGGCGGACGAGCAGTACTTC.

About this clonotype: A read error may be the cause here, since a much bigger clone is one base away. The chain recombines TRBV20-1 with TRBJ2-2, with TRBD2 matching 7 bases. There are 16 residues in the CDR3. Germline V gene sequence: CDR1 DFQATT, CDR2 SNEGSKA (reference sequence). For the CDR3, the DNA is TGCTGTGCTAGAGGAGGCGGGGGAGCGAACACCGGGGAGCTGTTTTTT. This encodes CCARGGGGANTGELFF.

This clonotype has at least ten counts. This chain uses TRBV4-1 with TRBJ2-6; possible D gene TRBD2, 6 bases. Between the trimmed V and J ends, which lost 2 bases and 0 bases, there was a span of 14 bases. This CDR3 has 18 amino acids. Germline V gene sequence: CDR1 MGHRA, CDR2 YSYEKL. This CDR3 reads CASSQRRDGSSGANVLTF. As DNA, the CDR3 is TGCGCCAGCAGCCAACGCCGGGACGGGAGCTCTGGGGCCAACGTCCTGACTTTC.

This clonotype was recorded at least ten times. The chain carries TRBV6-1 and TRBJ2-1; D is ambiguous. Trimming pared 9 bases from V and 3 bases from J, leaving 15 bases between. This CDR3 region has 14 residues. The V gene's germline CDR1 is MNHNS and CDR2 SASEGT. CDR3 loop: CASLARVNYNEQFF. The CDR3 DNA is TGTGCCAGTCTTGCCAGAGTTAACTACAATGAGCAGTTCTTC.

This clonotype was detected many times. The V gene is TRBV20-1, the J gene TRBJ2-5, with 7 positions matching TRBD2. Germline loops: CDR1 DFQATT, CDR2 SNEGSKA (reference sequence). Trimming cost V 7 bases and J 5 bases; bases outside gene matches: 16. The CDR3 is 15 amino acids. The chain's CDR3 is CSVSRGRVWAETQYF. The CDR3 coding sequence is TGCAGTGTTTCCCGGGGGAGGGTTTGGGCTGAGACCCAGTACTTC.

The chain joins TRBV20-1 to TRBJ2-7, with 12 positions matching TRBD2. The CDR3 is made up of 15 amino acids. The germline V gene has CDR1 DFQATT and CDR2 SNEGSKA (reference sequence). The V and J ends lost 3 bases and 6 bases, in that order; junction bases with no gene match: 9. This CDR3 is CSASALASGGVEQYF. DNA of the CDR3: TGCAGTGCTAGCGCTTTGGCTAGCGGGGGGGTCGAGCAGTACTTC.

The chain couples TRBV5-1 to TRBJ2-3; 12 bases match TRBD2. The CDR3 totals 16 residues. Per germline, CDR1 SGHRS and CDR2 YFSETQ. J was trimmed by 2 bases and V by 4 bases; bases with no gene match: 5. In DNA, the CDR3 is TGCGCCAGCAGCGCCTCTAGCGGGGGGGTCACAGATACGCAGTATTTT. This sequence encodes CASSASSGGVTDTQYF.

The chain's CDR3 is CASTARDRGRPRSYEQYF. The CDR3 nucleotides read TGTGCCAGCACCGCCCGGGACAGGGGGCGGCCGAGGTCCTACGAGCAGTACTTC. The chain couples TRBV2 to TRBJ2-7; 12 nucleotides agree with TRBD1. CDR1 is SNHLY, CDR2 FYNNEI, per germline. The CDR3 extends over 18 amino acids. V trimming: 7 bases; J trimming: 1 base; junction bases outside the gene matches: 14.

This clonotype was seen many times. The V call is TRBV4-3, the J call TRBJ2-7; the D gene is possibly TRBD2 (5 bases). The V end lost 3 bases, the J end lost 3 bases, and 15 bases lay between the germline ends. This CDR3 has 15 residues. CDR1 is LGHNA and CDR2 is YSLEER in the germline V gene. CDR3 sequence (DNA): TGCGCCAGCAGCCAGGCTGAGGGCCTTAACTACGAGCAGTACTTC. Protein: CASSQAEGLNYEQYF.

This clonotype turned up a few times. The chain recombines TRBV6-1 with TRBJ1-1; TRBD1 matches 9 bases. Trimming cost V 6 bases and J 1 base; bases outside gene matches: 9. This CDR3 spans 16 amino acids. Germline loops: CDR1 MNHNS, CDR2 SASEGT. The DNA of the CDR3 is TGTGCCAGCAGGAGGACAGGGGACGGACGGAACACTGAAGCTTTCTTT. Translation: CASRRTGDGRNTEAFF.

This clonotype was counted a few times. The chain joins TRBV12-3 or TRBV12-4 to TRBJ1-2; D may be TRBD1 (6 bases). Trimming cost V 5 bases and J 8 bases, with 18 bases left between them. The CDR3 is made up of 14 amino acids. The CDR3: CASSGSRGEGGYTF. The CDR3 DNA reads as TGTGCCAGCAGTGGCTCCAGGGGAGAGGGCGGCTACACCTTC.

This clonotype was seen only a few times. The V call is TRBV27, the J call TRBJ2-1; D gene unclear. This CDR3 contains 14 residues. Deletions cut 5 bases from V and 0 bases from J, with 8 bases between. Germline CDR1 MNHEY, CDR2 SMNVEV (reference sequence). In nucleotides, the CDR3 is TGTGCCAGCAGTATTGACGGCTCCTACAATGAGCAGTTCTTC. It codes for CASSIDGSYNEQFF.

This clonotype was seen a handful of times. V and J are TRBV12-3 or TRBV12-4 and TRBJ1-1; D may be TRBD1 (6 bases). This CDR3 comprises 15 residues. Trimming shortened V by 5 bases and J by 4 bases, and 17 bases separated the two germline ends. This CDR3 is CASSPGFTRGTEAFF. The CDR3 nucleotides read TGTGCCAGCAGTCCGGGTTTCACCAGGGGCACTGAAGCTTTCTTT.

This clonotype was picked up a small number of times. J is TRBJ2-5 and V is TRBV5-1; possible D gene TRBD2, 6 bases. This CDR3 is built from 14 residues. In germline, CDR1 is SGHRS, CDR2 YFSETQ. Trimming removed 4 bases from V and 5 bases from J, with 15 bases in between. The CDR3 region has the DNA TGCGCCAGCAGCCCCCGGGCGGGGATGGAGACCCAGTACTTC. Its translation: CASSPRAGMETQYF.

This clonotype is a singleton in its sample. J is TRBJ1-2 and V is TRBV29-1, with D hard to call. The germline gives CDR1 SQVTM, CDR2 ANQGSEA. Trimming removed 3 bases at V and 3 bases at J, with 11 bases between. This CDR3 is built from 13 residues. In nucleotides, the CDR3 is TGCAGCGTTGAGGATTTGAGGGACTATGGCTACACCTTC. Protein: CSVEDLRDYGYTF.

This clonotype was seen a single time. This chain links TRBV7-8 with TRBJ1-2, with TRBD1 identical over 7 bases. The CDR3 runs to 14 residues. Germline V gene data show CDR1 as SGHVS and CDR2 as FQNEAQ. Trimming at V came to 6 bases and at J to 5 bases, leaving 9 bases not matched to a gene. CDR3 bases: TGTGCCAGCAGTAAGACAGGGCCGGGGTATGGCTACACCTTC. Translating gives CASSKTGPGYGYTF.

CDR3 in DNA: TGCAGTGCTAGAGATCTAGAAGACAGGGGCAATCAGCCCCAGCATTTT. Translated: CSARDLEDRGNQPQHF. The chain joins TRBV20-1 to TRBJ1-5, with 7 nucleotides matching TRBD1. CDR1 DFQATT and CDR2 SNEGSKA come from the germline V gene (reference sequence). The CDR3 runs to 16 residues. V lost 0 bases and J lost 2; bases outside the gene matches: 7.

This clonotype was seen more than once but under ten times. The chain links TRBV29-1 to TRBJ2-6; D gene uncertain. This CDR3 has 16 residues. The germline gives CDR1 SQVTM, CDR2 ANQGSEA. V was cut by 0 bases and J by 2 bases, with 11 bases left in between. CDR3 loop: CSVEDQRSPGANVLTF. The CDR3 DNA reads TGCAGCGTTGAAGATCAGAGATCCCCTGGGGCCAACGTCCTGACTTTC.

This clonotype was counted many times. V gene TRBV7-2 combines with J gene TRBJ2-4; 7 bases line up with TRBD1. Germline V CDR1 and CDR2: SGHTA, FQGNSA. The V segment lost 0 bases and the J segment 12 bases; nucleotides outside the gene matches: 14. The CDR3 runs 16 residues. The CDR3 sequence is CASSLAFVGTVYDQYF. The CDR3 DNA reads TGTGCCAGCAGCTTAGCTTTCGTCGGGACAGTATACGATCAGTACTTC.

This clonotype came up many times. J is TRBJ2-5 and V is TRBV15; D possibly corresponds to TRBD1 (5 bases). Germline lookup yields CDR1 LNHNV and CDR2 YYDKDF (reference sequence). Between the trimmed V and J ends, which lost 4 bases and 7 bases, there was a span of 16 bases. The CDR3 totals 14 residues. The CDR3 region is CATSIDTSRGTQYF. CDR3 DNA: TGTGCCACCAGCATTGACACTTCTAGGGGGACCCAGTACTTC.

This clonotype was counted between two and nine times. The rearrangement joins TRBV20-1 to TRBJ2-7, with D perhaps given as TRBD1 or TRBD2 (6 bases each). The CDR3 covers 14 residues. Trimming left V 6 bases short and J 2 bases short, with 17 bases between. The germline V gene has CDR1 DFQATT and CDR2 SNEGSKA (reference sequence). Written as DNA, the CDR3 is TGCAGTGCCCTTGAGTCGGGGGCCCCCTACGAGCAGTACGTC. Translating gives CSALESGAPYEQYV.